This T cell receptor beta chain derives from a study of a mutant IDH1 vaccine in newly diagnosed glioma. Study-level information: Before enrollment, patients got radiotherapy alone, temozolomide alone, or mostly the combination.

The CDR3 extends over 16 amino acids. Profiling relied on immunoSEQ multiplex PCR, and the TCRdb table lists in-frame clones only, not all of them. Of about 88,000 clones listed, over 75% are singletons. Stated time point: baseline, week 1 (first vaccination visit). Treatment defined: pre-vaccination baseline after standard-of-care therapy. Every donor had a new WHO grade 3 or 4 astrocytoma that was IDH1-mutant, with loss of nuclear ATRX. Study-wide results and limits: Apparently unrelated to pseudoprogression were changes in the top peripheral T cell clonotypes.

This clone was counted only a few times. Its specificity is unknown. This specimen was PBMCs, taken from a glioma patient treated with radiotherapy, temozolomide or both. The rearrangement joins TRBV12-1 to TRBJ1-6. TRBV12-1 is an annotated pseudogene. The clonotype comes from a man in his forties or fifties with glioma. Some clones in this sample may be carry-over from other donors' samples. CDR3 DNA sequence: TGTGCCAGCAGCTTTGATCGTCCATGGAGTGATTCACCCCTCCACTTT. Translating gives CASSFDRPWSDSPLHF.